Given below is one T cell receptor (beta chain) in context. It has no known antigen specificity. Within one base of it there is no much larger clone, and no base qualities were kept. The sample originates from a study of CD4+ T cells in melanoma (dated by TCRdb to the early 2020s). For the study in its entirety: Neoantigen-specific CD4+ T cells in human melanoma were investigated in the study. What the research found in general, with its limitations: The report described a correlation between neoantigen-specific CD4+ T cells and the function of CD8+ T cells, macrophages and B cells. Neoantigen-specific CD4+ T cells in melanoma were reported to show diverse differentiation states.

The donors were melanoma patients. Library prep was done by the immunoSEQ multiplex PCR assay. The table was pulled from immuneACCESS by TCRdb, which kept in-frame rearrangements only. Such tables lose some clones; where checked, under half of the loss comes from unresolved V genes, and the rest has no known cause. Recorded for this sample are 15,000 to 20,000 clones; under 90% of them occurred a single time. The ten biggest clones cover around 4.7% of the sample. The CDR3 runs 14 residues from the cysteine to the phenylalanine. Left in the record is the CDR3 DNA by itself, 42 bases read in frame from the first base. Based on the germline V gene, the CDR1 and CDR2 sequences are SGHAT and FQNNGV. The junction shows trimming of 6 bases on V and 1 base on J, plus 10 bases between the germline ends.

This clonotype originated in a human donor with melanoma. Sequenced input: cells from a culture (not recorded whether cultured in vitro). The chain was built from TRBV11-2 and TRBJ2-1; the D gene cannot be resolved reliably. The encoded CDR3 is CASRRIASYNEQFF. The DNA sequence reads TGTGCCAGCAGACGGATCGCTTCCTACAATGAGCAGTTCTTC.